This T cell receptor (beta chain) was identified in a study of cytomegalovirus exposure and HLA in healthy donors. Across the study: A prior study identified 110 million or so unique TCR beta sequences from roughly 170 million T cells. The study's findings and limits: Most TCR sequences proved rare, with some public TCRs found in many donors. A later analysis appeared to link common viral pathogens to several of the most significant clusters. It was reported that the classifier diagnosed cytomegalovirus status with high specificity and sensitivity in both the original and validation cohorts.

V lost 2 bases, J lost 0 bases, and 7 bases lay in between. Germline values: CDR1 SGHNT, CDR2 YYREEE (reference sequence). The CDR3 contains 14 residues. 13 Jbeta primers and 60 Vbeta primers were used for the PCR. Profiled with immunoSEQ multiplex PCR; TCRdb holds only in-frame clones, not every one. The table lists about 70,000 clones, around 69% of them singletons. Concerning this clone itself: The antigen is unknown.

The specimen was PBMCs. The origin of this receptor is a human donor in good health. V and J are TRBV5-4 and TRBJ2-3, with a tentative D call TRBD2 (5 bases). The CDR3 protein is CASSLGGSTDTQYF. CDR3 bases: TGTGCCAGCAGCTTAGGCGGGAGCACAGATACGCAGTATTTT.